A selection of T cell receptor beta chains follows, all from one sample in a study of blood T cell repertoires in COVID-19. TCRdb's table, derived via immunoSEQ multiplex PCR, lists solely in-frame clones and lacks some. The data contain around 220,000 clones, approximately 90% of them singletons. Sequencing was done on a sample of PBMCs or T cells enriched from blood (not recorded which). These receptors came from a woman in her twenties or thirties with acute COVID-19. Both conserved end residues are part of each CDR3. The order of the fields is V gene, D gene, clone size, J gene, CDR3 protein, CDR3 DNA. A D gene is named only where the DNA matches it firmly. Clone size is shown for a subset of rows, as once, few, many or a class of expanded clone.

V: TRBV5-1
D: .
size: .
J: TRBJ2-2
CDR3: CASSLAVGHTGELFF
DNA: TGCGCCAGCAGCTTGGCCGTCGGTCACACCGGGGAGCTGTTTTTT

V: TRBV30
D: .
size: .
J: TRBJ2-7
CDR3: CACGSPYEQYF
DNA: TGTGCCTGTGGGAGTCCCTACGAGCAGTACTTC

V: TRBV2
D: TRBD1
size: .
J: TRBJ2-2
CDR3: CASNPGQVVPGELFF
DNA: TGTGCCAGCAACCCGGGACAGGTAGTCCCCGGGGAGCTGTTTTTT

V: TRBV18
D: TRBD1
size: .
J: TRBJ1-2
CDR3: CASSPPGGTVYGYTF
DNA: TGTGCCAGCTCGCCCCCGGGGGGGACAGTCTATGGCTACACCTTC

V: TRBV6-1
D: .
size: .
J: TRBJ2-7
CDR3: CASSEEGVPMNEQYF
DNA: TGTGCCAGCAGTGAAGAGGGGGTCCCCATGAACGAGCAGTACTTC

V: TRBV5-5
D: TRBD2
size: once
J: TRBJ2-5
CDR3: CASSLAPGTSGRAQETQYF
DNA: TGTGCCAGCAGCTTGGCCCCCGGGACTAGCGGGAGGGCTCAAGAGACCCAGTACTTC

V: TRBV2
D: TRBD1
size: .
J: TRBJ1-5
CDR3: CASEGQGAEQPQHF
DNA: TGTGCCAGCGAAGGACAGGGGGCCGAACAGCCCCAGCATTTT

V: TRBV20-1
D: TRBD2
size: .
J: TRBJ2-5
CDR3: CSASGLLAGGLNSQTQYF
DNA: TGCAGTGCTAGTGGATTGCTAGCGGGGGGGCTGAACTCCCAGACCCAGTACTTC

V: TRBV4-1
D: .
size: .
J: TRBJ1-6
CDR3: CASSQQPGLNSPLHF
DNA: TGCGCCAGCAGCCAGCAACCCGGACTTAATTCACCCCTCCACTTT

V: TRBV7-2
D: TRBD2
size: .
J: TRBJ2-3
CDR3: CASSRGLAGVRDTQYF
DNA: TGTGCCAGCAGCAGAGGACTAGCGGGAGTCAGAGATACGCAGTATTTT

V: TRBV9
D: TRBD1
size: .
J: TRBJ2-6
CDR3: CASSGMGTGITSGANVLTF
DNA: TGTGCCAGCAGCGGGATGGGGACAGGAATAACCTCTGGGGCCAACGTCCTGACTTTC

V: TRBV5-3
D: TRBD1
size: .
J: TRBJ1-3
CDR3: CARSLDRGNTIYF
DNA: TGTGCCAGAAGTCTGGACAGGGGAAACACCATATATTTT

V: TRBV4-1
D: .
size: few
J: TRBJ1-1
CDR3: CASSQVWAYTEAFF
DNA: TGCGCCAGCAGCCAAGTGTGGGCCTACACTGAAGCTTTCTTT

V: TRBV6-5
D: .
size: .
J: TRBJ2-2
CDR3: CASSFRVANTGELFF
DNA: TGTGCCAGCAGCTTCAGGGTCGCGAACACCGGGGAGCTGTTTTTT

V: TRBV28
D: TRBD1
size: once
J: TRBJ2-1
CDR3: CASRLRGPVTEQFF
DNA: TGTGCCAGCAGACTCAGGGGGCCTGTAACCGAGCAGTTCTTC

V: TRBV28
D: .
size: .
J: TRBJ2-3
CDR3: CASSLGESDTQYF
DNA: TGTGCCAGCAGTTTAGGGGAGTCAGATACGCAGTATTTT

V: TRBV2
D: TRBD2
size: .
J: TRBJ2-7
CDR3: CASRLAGGSYEQYF
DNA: TGTGCCAGCAGGCTAGCGGGGGGGTCCTACGAGCAGTACTTC

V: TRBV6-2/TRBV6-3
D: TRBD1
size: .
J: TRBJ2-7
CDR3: CASSWGTGGEQYF
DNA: TGTGCCAGCAGTTGGGGAACAGGGGGCGAGCAGTACTTC

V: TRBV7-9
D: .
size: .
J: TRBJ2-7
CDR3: CASSSGGQGFYEQYF
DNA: TGTGCCAGCAGCTCAGGGGGGCAGGGTTTCTACGAGCAGTACTTC

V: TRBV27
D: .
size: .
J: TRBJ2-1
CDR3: CASRGLAASNNEQFF
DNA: TGTGCCAGCAGGGGATTAGCGGCATCTAACAATGAGCAGTTCTTC

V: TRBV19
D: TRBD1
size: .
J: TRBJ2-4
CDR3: CASSVSAPGQGNIQYF
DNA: TGTGCCAGTAGTGTCTCCGCGCCGGGACAGGGAAACATTCAGTACTTC

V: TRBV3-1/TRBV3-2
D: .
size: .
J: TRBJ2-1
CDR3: CASSPPWGTGSSYNEQFF
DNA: TGTGCCAGCAGCCCCCCTTGGGGAACGGGGAGCTCCTACAATGAGCAGTTCTTC

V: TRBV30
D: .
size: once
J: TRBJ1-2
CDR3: CAWSGRDDGYTF
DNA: TGTGCCTGGAGTGGGAGGGACGATGGCTACACCTTC

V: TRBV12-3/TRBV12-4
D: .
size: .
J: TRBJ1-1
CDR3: CASSLRGAEAFF
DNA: TGTGCCAGCAGTTTACGGGGGGCTGAAGCTTTCTTT